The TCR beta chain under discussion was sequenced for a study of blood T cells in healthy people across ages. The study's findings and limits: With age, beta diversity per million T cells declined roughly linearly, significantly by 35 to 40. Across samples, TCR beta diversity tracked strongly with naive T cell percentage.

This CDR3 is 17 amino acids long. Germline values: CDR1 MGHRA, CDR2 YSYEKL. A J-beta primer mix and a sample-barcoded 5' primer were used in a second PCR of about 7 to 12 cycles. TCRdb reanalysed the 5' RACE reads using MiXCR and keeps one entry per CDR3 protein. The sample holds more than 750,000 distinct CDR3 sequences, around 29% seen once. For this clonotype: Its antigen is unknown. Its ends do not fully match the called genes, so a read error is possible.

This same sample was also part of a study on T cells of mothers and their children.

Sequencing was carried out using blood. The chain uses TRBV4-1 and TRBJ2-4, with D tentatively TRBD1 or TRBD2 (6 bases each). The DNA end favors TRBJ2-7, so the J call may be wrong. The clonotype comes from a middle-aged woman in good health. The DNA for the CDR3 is TGCGCCAGCGGCCAGGGACTGTCTGGACAGATTGGCTACGAGCAGTACTTC. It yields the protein CASGQGLSGQIGYEQYF.